The 9 T cell receptor beta chains reported below all come from one sample, sequenced in a study of cytomegalovirus exposure and HLA in healthy donors. The PCR had 60 Vbeta and 13 Jbeta primers. TCRdb's table, derived via immunoSEQ multiplex PCR, lists solely in-frame clones and lacks some. The sample gives around 150,000 clones, around 78% of which show up once; about 2% is in the top ten. The sequencing input was PBMCs. The receptors originated from a female donor in good health and CMV-seropositive.

The CDR3 protein is CASSRDRDTEAFF. CDR3 DNA sequence: TGTGCCAGCAGCCGTGACCGGGACACTGAAGCTTTCTTT. The chain joins TRBV7-3 to TRBJ1-1, with unresolved D. Germline V lookup: CDR1 SGHTA, CDR2 FQGTGA. The V end was cut by 5 bases, the J end by 3 bases, with 10 bases between. The CDR3 extends over 13 amino acids. The entire variable domain, with the rest obtained from reference TRBV7-3 and TRBJ1-1, is as follows: GAGVSQTPSNKVTEKGKYVELRCDPISGHTALYWYRQSLGQGPEFLIYFQGTGAADDSGLPNDRFFAVRPEGSVSTLKIQRTERGDSAVYLCASSRDRDTEAFFGQGTRLTVV.

The chain has TRBV11-2 and TRBJ2-3; D is ambiguous. V gave up 1 base and J gave up 0 bases, with 8 bases separating them. The length of the CDR3 is 15 residues. In germline, CDR1 is SGHAT, CDR2 FQNNGV. CDR3 amino acids: CASSLVISSTDTQYF. The CDR3 nucleotides read TGTGCCAGCAGCTTAGTAATTTCTAGCACAGATACGCAGTATTTT.

The rearrangement joins TRBV28 to TRBJ2-7; 7 nucleotides line up with TRBD1. V shed 4 bases and J 3 bases; nucleotides not matched to a gene: 6. The CDR3 extends over 14 amino acids. Germline values: CDR1 MDHEN, CDR2 SYDVKM. The CDR3, as DNA: TGTGCCAGCAGTTCCGACAGGGAAAACTACGAGCAGTACTTC. Residues: CASSSDRENYEQYF.

This CDR3 is CASSQARGGRTDTQYF. The CDR3 nucleotides are TGCGCCAGCAGCCAAGCTCGGGGGGGAAGGACAGATACGCAGTATTTT. The genes are TRBV4-1 and TRBJ2-3, with TRBD2 matching 8 bases. Trimming removed 1 base from V and 3 bases from J; junction bases left unmatched: 6. CDR1 is MGHRA, CDR2 YSYEKL, per germline. The CDR3 is 16 residues long.

The gene calls are TRBV2 and TRBJ2-7, with D possibly being TRBD2 (6 bases). This CDR3 is built from 15 residues. From germline, CDR1 is SNHLY and CDR2 FYNNEI. V lost 6 bases and J lost 0, with 15 bases in between. CDR3: CASRIKSGVSYEQYF. For the CDR3, the DNA is TGTGCCAGCAGGATCAAATCGGGGGTCTCCTACGAGCAGTACTTC. Supplemented by reference TRBV2 and TRBJ2-7, the full variable domain reads EPEVTQTPSHQVTQMGQEVILRCVPISNHLYFYWYRQILGQKVEFLVSFYNNEISEKSEIFDDQFSVERPDGSNFTLKIRSTKLEDSAMYFCASRIKSGVSYEQYFGPGTRLTVT.

The chain combines TRBV5-1 with TRBJ1-2; TRBD1 might be the D (5 bases). Germline-derived CDR1 and CDR2 are SGHRS and YFSETQ. This CDR3 spans 14 amino acids. The V end lost 0 bases, the J end lost 6 bases, and 12 bases lay between the germline ends. CDR3 protein: CASSLEGKENGYTF. The CDR3 DNA sequence: TGCGCCAGCAGCTTGGAGGGGAAAGAGAATGGCTACACCTTC.

This chain connects TRBV27 to TRBJ2-2; 7 bases match TRBD1. The V gene end was trimmed by 3 bases and the J gene end by 1 base; junction bases not matched to a gene: 2. Germline values: CDR1 MNHEY, CDR2 SMNVEV (reference sequence). The CDR3 extends over 15 amino acids. CDR3: CASSFYRGNTGELFF. CDR3 sequence (DNA): TGTGCCAGCAGTTTTTACAGGGGGAACACCGGGGAGCTGTTTTTT.

The rearrangement links TRBV7-8 to TRBJ1-1; no clear D. The germline CDR1 and CDR2 sequences are SGHVS and FQNEAQ. V was cut by 0 bases and J by 2 bases, with 7 bases left in between. This CDR3 is built from 14 residues. CDR3 nucleotide sequence: TGTGCCAGCAGCTTAGCTCAAGCTAACACTGAAGCTTTCTTT. Translating gives CASSLAQANTEAFF.

The J gene is TRBJ1-5, the V gene TRBV11-2, with a possible D match to TRBD1 (5 bases). The CDR3 covers 15 residues. The V gene's germline CDR1 is SGHAT and CDR2 FQNNGV. V lost 3 bases and J 3 bases, leaving 12 bases between the germline ends. The CDR3 here is CASSLERQSNQPQHF. In DNA, the CDR3 is TGTGCCAGCAGCTTGGAAAGACAGTCCAATCAGCCCCAGCATTTT.